The 28 T cell receptor beta chains below come from one sample, sequenced in a study of T cells in Graves' hyperthyroidism and ophthalmopathy. RNA transcripts provided the source from which TCR beta CDR3 regions were amplified. First-round RT-PCR with HTBI primers amplified the TCR CDR3 region. TCRdb itself ran the multiplex PCR reads through MiXCR, one entry per CDR3 protein. This table holds under 700,000 distinct CDR3 sequences, 46% found once. The sequencing input was peripheral blood or thyroid tissue (not recorded which). Receptors were obtained from a woman aged 18-29 years with Graves' hyperthyroidism.

Many counts were recorded for this clonotype. This chain uses TRBV12-3 or TRBV12-4 with TRBJ2-5; maybe TRBD2 (5 bases). The CDR3 is 12 amino acids. V was shortened by 4 bases and J by 3 bases, with 6 bases between the two germline ends. The chain's CDR3 is CASSSGEETQYF. The CDR3 DNA reads TGTGCCAGCAGTTCCGGGGAAGAGACCCAGTACTTC.

This clonotype was observed many times. V and J are TRBV25-1 and TRBJ2-3; D perhaps matches TRBD2 (5 bases). V lost 2 bases and J 1 base, leaving 10 bases between the germline ends. This CDR3 comprises 15 residues. Germline V gene lookup returns CDR1 MGHDK and CDR2 SYGVNS. CDR3 amino acids: CASSEGVGGTDTQYF. The CDR3 nucleotides are TGTGCCAGCAGTGAAGGTGTGGGAGGCACAGATACGCAGTATTTT.

This chain joins TRBV10-3 and TRBJ2-7, with 7 bases fitting TRBD1. In germline, CDR1 is ENHRY, CDR2 SYGVKD. The V and J ends lost 10 bases and 5 bases, in that order; junction bases with no gene match: 17. The CDR3 consists of 15 residues. The CDR3 reads CATQPNDRVRNEQYF. The DNA for the CDR3 is TGTGCCACCCAGCCGAACGACAGGGTACGGAACGAGCAGTACTTC.

In its sample, this clonotype was seen many times. The rearrangement links TRBV12-3 or TRBV12-4 to TRBJ1-2; TRBD1 agrees at 8 bases. V gave up 3 bases and J gave up 6 bases; unmatched junction bases: 3. This CDR3 comprises 13 residues. The CDR3 loop is CASSFQGQDGYTF. CDR3 DNA sequence: TGTGCCAGCAGTTTCCAGGGACAGGATGGCTACACCTTC.

The J gene is TRBJ2-5, the V gene TRBV7-2, with a possible D match to TRBD2 (6 bases). V gave up 3 bases and J gave up 5 bases, with 13 bases separating them. This CDR3 contains 14 residues. Germline CDR1 SGHTA, CDR2 FQGNSA. CDR3 sequence: CASSFYGGRETQYF. The CDR3 coding sequence is TGTGCCAGCAGCTTTTACGGGGGTAGGGAGACCCAGTACTTC.

The chain combines TRBV7-8 with TRBJ2-6, with D tentatively TRBD2 (5 bases). Germline V gene sequence: CDR1 SGHVS, CDR2 FQNEAQ. Trimming left V 1 base short and J 2 bases short, with 15 bases between. The CDR3 is 18 residues long. This CDR3 is CASSLVRATTPGANVLTF. The CDR3 DNA is TGTGCCAGCAGCTTAGTGCGGGCTACGACTCCTGGGGCCAACGTCCTGACTTTC.

This clonotype was seen only a few times. The rearrangement joins TRBV10-3 to TRBJ2-2; unclear D gene. The CDR3 sequence is 14 residues long. Looked up from germline, CDR1 is ENHRY and CDR2 is SYGVKD. The V end lost 11 bases, the J end lost 1 base, and 14 bases lay between the germline ends. The CDR3 sequence: CAREKAMNTGELFF. Here the CDR3 DNA reads TGTGCCCGCGAAAAGGCGATGAACACCGGGGAGCTGTTTTTT.

This clonotype was seen just once. The V call is TRBV29-1, the J call TRBJ1-1, with D tentatively TRBD1 (5 bases). The CDR3 runs 12 residues. Trimming removed 8 bases from V and 2 bases from J, with 12 bases in between. Germline V gene sequence: CDR1 SQVTM, CDR2 ANQGSEA. DNA for the CDR3: TGCAGCAGTTGGGGCAGAAACACTGAAGCTTTCTTT. As protein: CSSWGRNTEAFF.

The V gene is TRBV29-1, the J gene TRBJ1-1; no clear D. From germline, CDR1 is SQVTM and CDR2 ANQGSEA. V shed 6 bases and J shed 3 bases, with 14 bases lying between them. The CDR3 is 13 amino acids. The CDR3 loop is CSVLGSGYTEAFF. CDR3 sequence (DNA): TGCAGCGTCCTGGGGTCGGGGTACACTGAAGCTTTCTTT.

Comment on this clonotype: A read error may be the cause here, since a much bigger clone is one base away. The chain carries TRBV10-2 and TRBJ2-7; 9 nucleotides line up with TRBD2. The CDR3 is 15 residues long. CDR1 WSHSY and CDR2 SAAADI come from the germline V gene. V lost 6 bases to trimming and J lost 6 bases; unmatched junction nucleotides: 12. The CDR3 is CASRPTSGSHCEQYF. CDR3 bases: TGCGCCAGCAGACCTACTAGCGGGTCTCACTGCGAGCAGTACTTC.

Here the CDR3 reads CASSYGNEQYF. The CDR3 DNA sequence: TGTGCCAGCAGTTACGGGAACGAGCAGTACTTC. The chain links TRBV2 to TRBJ2-7, with a tentative D call TRBD2 (5 bases). Per the germline V gene, CDR1 is SNHLY and CDR2 is FYNNEI. The CDR3 has 11 residues. The V and J ends lost 5 bases and 5 bases respectively, with 7 bases between them.

In this sample, this clonotype turned up a few times. The V call is TRBV6-5, the J call TRBJ2-7; 8 bases agree with TRBD2. The germline V gene encodes CDR1 MNHEY and CDR2 SVGAGI. Losses at the gene ends were 5 bases for V and 5 bases for J; bases not matched to a gene: 2. The CDR3 spans 12 residues. CDR3 in DNA: TGTGCCAGCAGTGAAGCGGGGGACGAGCAGTACTTC. Encoded protein: CASSEAGDEQYF.

The chain is built from TRBV2 and TRBJ1-5, with a possible D match to TRBD1 (6 bases). The V end lost 2 bases, the J end lost 3 bases, and 8 bases lay between the germline ends. Germline V gene data show CDR1 as SNHLY and CDR2 as FYNNEI. The CDR3 is 14 amino acids. The CDR3 protein is CASSEPGVNQPQHF. The CDR3 bases are TGTGCCAGCAGTGAACCAGGGGTCAATCAGCCCCAGCATTTT.

This clonotype showed up just once. The junction departs from germline at one end; a sequencing error may be responsible. V is TRBV2 and J is TRBJ2-5; D gene uncertain. CDR1 is SNHLY, CDR2 FYNNEI, per germline. The length of the CDR3 is 12 residues. The CDR3 loop is CAGSEYVETQYF. The CDR3, as DNA: TGTGCCGGCAGTGAATACGTGGAGACCCAGTACTTC.

A remark on this clonotype: A read error may account for a junction end that differs from germline. The chain couples TRBV19 to TRBJ2-2; D possibly corresponds to TRBD1 (6 bases). The CDR3 extends over 15 amino acids. The germline V gene has CDR1 LNHDA and CDR2 SQIVND (reference sequence). The CDR3 region has the DNA TGTGCCAGTAGTCCTGGGACAATGAACACCGGGGAACTGTTTTTT. This encodes CASSPGTMNTGELFF.

This clonotype was counted between two and nine times. This chain joins TRBV25-1 and TRBJ1-6, with D tentatively TRBD1 (5 bases). The germline gives CDR1 MGHDK, CDR2 SYGVNS. The CDR3 covers 16 residues. Trimming stripped 5 bases from V and 7 bases from J, with 18 bases between. The CDR3 sequence: CASSRSETVRNSPLHF. The CDR3 bases are TGTGCCAGCAGTCGTTCGGAGACAGTTCGGAATTCACCCCTCCACTTT.

This clonotype was observed a few times. The chain has TRBV5-1 and TRBJ2-7, with 9 bases fitting TRBD1. The CDR3 is 16 residues long. Germline CDR1 reads SGHRS; CDR2 reads YFSETQ. Trimming removed 0 bases from V and 3 bases from J; junction bases left unmatched: 7. CDR3: CASSLEQGAIYYEQYF. CDR3 nucleotides: TGCGCCAGCAGCTTGGAACAGGGGGCAATATACTACGAGCAGTACTTC.

The chain joins TRBV2 to TRBJ2-7, with D perhaps TRBD2 (5 bases). This CDR3 has 15 residues. Germline CDR1 is SNHLY and CDR2 is FYNNEI. V dropped 2 bases and J dropped 1 base, with 12 bases sitting between them. DNA for the CDR3: TGTGCCAGCAGTGAAATCGCTAGCTCGTCCTACGAGCAGTACTTC. It specifies CASSEIASSSYEQYF.

This clonotype is a singleton in its sample. This chain uses TRBV15 with TRBJ1-2; D not certain. Germline V gives CDR1 LNHNV, CDR2 YYDKDF (reference sequence). Trimming left V 3 bases short and J 8 bases short, with 19 bases between. The CDR3 extends over 15 amino acids. The CDR3 region has the DNA TGTGCCACCAGCAGCTCATTGGGCGACACTGCGGGCTACACCTTC. This encodes CATSSSLGDTAGYTF.

In its sample, this clonotype was seen a few times. The chain links TRBV7-6 to TRBJ2-7, with 9 bases that match TRBD1. Germline V lookup: CDR1 SGHVS, CDR2 FNYEAQ. CDR3 length: 15 amino acids. The ends lost 1 base at V and 3 bases at J; junction bases unmatched: 4. The CDR3 DNA sequence: TGTGCCAGCAGCTTAGTTTCGGGACAGGGCTACGAGCAGTACTTC. The encoded protein is CASSLVSGQGYEQYF.

This chain joins TRBV5-4 and TRBJ2-7, with TRBD2 matching 9 bases. CDR1 is SGHNT, CDR2 YYREEE, per germline (reference sequence). The junction had 5 bases not matched to a gene; V was cut back by 1 base and J by 0 bases. The CDR3 extends over 16 amino acids. The CDR3 spells CASSLSASGASYEQYF. DNA for the CDR3: TGTGCCAGCAGCTTGTCCGCTAGCGGGGCCTCCTACGAGCAGTACTTC.

This clonotype has more than one count but fewer than ten. The chain combines TRBV6-2 or TRBV6-3 with TRBJ2-7; D remains unclear. The V gene's germline CDR1 is MNHEY and CDR2 SVGEGT. The CDR3 extends over 12 amino acids. Trimming left V 2 bases short and J 2 bases short, with 4 bases between. The CDR3: CASSYPPYEQYF. In DNA form, the CDR3 reads TGTGCCAGCAGTTACCCTCCCTACGAGCAGTACTTC.

This rearrangement joins TRBV2 to TRBJ2-2; TRBD1 aligns across 9 bases. The germline gives CDR1 SNHLY, CDR2 FYNNEI. CDR3 length: 11 residues. Germline trimming cut 10 bases from V and 15 bases from J; bases unmatched to any gene: 9. CDR3 amino acids: CANATGGRLFF. The CDR3 DNA reads as TGTGCCAACGCGACAGGGGGAAGGTTGTTTTTT. Supplemented by reference TRBV2 and TRBJ2-2, the full variable domain reads EPEVTQTPSHQVTQMGQEVILRCVPISNHLYFYWYRQILGQKVEFLVSFYNNEISEKSEIFDDQFSVERPDGSNFTLKIRSTKLEDSAMYFCANATGGRLFFGEGSRLTVL.

The chain recombines TRBV10-3 with TRBJ1-2; possibly TRBD1 for D (6 bases). CDR1 and CDR2 from the germline V gene are ENHRY and SYGVKD. The length of the CDR3 is 14 residues. Deletions cut 10 bases from V and 2 bases from J, with 17 bases between. CDR3 in DNA: TGTGCCACCCACGCCGTGAGGGGGAACTATGGCTACACCTTC. Amino acid sequence: CATHAVRGNYGYTF.

As regards this clonotype: The junction differs from germline at one of its ends, possibly a read error. V is TRBV10-3 and J is TRBJ2-3; D remains ambiguous. The CDR3 totals 15 residues. CDR1 is ENHRY, CDR2 SYGVKD, per germline. The CDR3 nucleotides read TGTGCCAGCAGTGAGTCGGGCTACGGCACAGATACGCAGTATTTT. Residues: CASSESGYGTDTQYF.

The chain is built from TRBV10-3 and TRBJ1-5, with D perhaps TRBD1 (6 bases). The CDR3 is made up of 11 amino acids. V lost 6 bases and J lost 13, with 13 bases in between. Germline V gene lookup returns CDR1 ENHRY and CDR2 SYGVKD. The DNA for the CDR3 is TGTGCCATCAGCACTGGACAGACTCAGCATTTT. Amino acids: CAISTGQTQHF.

Concerning this clonotype: Germline and junction disagree at one end, which may indicate a read error. The chain recombines TRBV10-3 with TRBJ1-1; 8 nucleotides match TRBD1. CDR3 length: 15 amino acids. The germline CDR1 and CDR2 sequences are ENHRY and SYGVKD. The CDR3 reads CASSPDREQNTEAFF. For the CDR3, the DNA is TGTGCCAGCAGTCCGGACAGGGAACAGAACACTGAAGCTTTCTTT.

This clonotype showed up many times. The chain has TRBV7-3 and TRBJ1-1, with a tentative D call TRBD1 (6 bases). The CDR3 covers 13 residues. In germline, CDR1 is SGHTA, CDR2 FQGTGA. The V and J ends lost 0 bases and 9 bases respectively, with 11 bases between them. CDR3 in DNA: TGTGCCAGCAGCTTAACGTTGGGGGGCAAAGCTTTCTTT. Translation: CASSLTLGGKAFF.